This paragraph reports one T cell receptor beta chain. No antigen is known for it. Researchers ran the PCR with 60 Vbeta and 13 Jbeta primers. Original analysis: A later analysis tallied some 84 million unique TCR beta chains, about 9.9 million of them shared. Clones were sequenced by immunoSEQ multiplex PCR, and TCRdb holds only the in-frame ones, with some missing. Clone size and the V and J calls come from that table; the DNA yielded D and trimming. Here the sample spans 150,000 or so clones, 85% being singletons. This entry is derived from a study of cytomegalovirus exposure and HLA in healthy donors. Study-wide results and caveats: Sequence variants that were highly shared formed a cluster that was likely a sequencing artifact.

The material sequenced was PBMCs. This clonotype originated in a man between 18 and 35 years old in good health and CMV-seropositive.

The DNA of the CDR3 is TGTGCCAGCAGCACCTTTTGGGACAGGACCGACAATGAGCAGTTCTTC. Translated: CASSTFWDRTDNEQFF. The V and J genes are TRBV5-6 and TRBJ2-1; 8 bases agree with TRBD1. The CDR3 loop spans 16 amino acids. J gave up 5 bases and V 4 bases, and 11 bases lay outside the gene matches. The germline V gene encodes CDR1 SGHDT and CDR2 YYEEEE. The complete variable domain, with remaining parts taken from reference TRBV5-6 and TRBJ2-1, reads DAGVTQSPTHLIKTRGQQVTLRCSPKSGHDTVSWYQQALGQGPQFIFQYYEEEERQRGNFPDRFSGHQFPNYSSELNVNALLLGDSALYLCASSTFWDRTDNEQFFGPGTRLTVL.